The 23 T cell receptor beta chains below all came from one sample that was sequenced in a study of cytomegalovirus exposure and HLA in healthy donors. PCR used 60 Vbeta primers and 13 Jbeta primers. This table comes from immunoSEQ multiplex PCR, and its TCRdb copy is limited to in-frame clones, with some not included. The sample holds around 160,000 clones; about four fifths are singletons and the top ten take about 4%. The material sequenced was PBMCs. The receptors were gathered from a man aged 50 to 60 in good health and CMV-seropositive.

V is TRBV6-5 and J is TRBJ2-5, with D tentatively TRBD1 (6 bases). Per germline, CDR1 MNHEY and CDR2 SVGAGI. The CDR3 consists of 11 residues. The CDR3 loop reads CAAGDRGEQYF. The CDR3 DNA follows: TGTGCGGCAGGGGATCGGGGAGAGCAGTACTTC.

The chain recombines TRBV29-1 with TRBJ2-7, with 8 bases lining up with TRBD1. Trimming removed 7 bases from V and 2 bases from J; junction bases left unmatched: 7. The CDR3 is 13 residues long. Germline loops: CDR1 SQVTM, CDR2 ANQGSEA. CDR3 sequence: CSDRTGPPYEQYF. CDR3 DNA: TGCAGCGACCGGACAGGGCCTCCCTACGAGCAGTACTTC.

The CDR3 sequence is CASSYSTDSNQPQHF. DNA of the CDR3: TGTGCCAGCAGTTACTCGACAGATAGCAATCAGCCCCAGCATTTT. The chain is built from TRBV6-5 and TRBJ1-5; D might be TRBD1 (5 bases). Germline CDR1 reads MNHEY; CDR2 reads SVGAGI. The V end lost 0 bases, the J end lost 0 bases, and 6 bases lay between the germline ends. This CDR3 is built from 15 residues.

The chain has TRBV4-1 and TRBJ2-1, with D unresolved. The CDR3 extends over 15 amino acids. Trimming removed 5 bases from V and 4 bases from J, with 15 bases in between. Germline V gene data show CDR1 as MGHRA and CDR2 as YSYEKL. CDR3 nucleotides: TGCGCCAGCAGCAGGCAAATAAACAGTTACAATGAGCAGTTCTTC. Translation gives CASSRQINSYNEQFF.

The chain has TRBV5-8 and TRBJ2-1, with 14 bases aligning to TRBD2. Germline trimming cut 4 bases from V and 9 bases from J; bases unmatched to any gene: 12. Germline CDR1 and CDR2: SGHTS and YDEGEE. The CDR3 is 17 amino acids. The CDR3 DNA follows: TGTGCCAGCAGCCCACGACTAGCGGGAGGGCCCAATGGTGAGCAGTTCTTC. It is translated as CASSPRLAGGPNGEQFF.

The J gene is TRBJ1-1, the V gene TRBV29-1; perhaps TRBD1 as D (6 bases). CDR3 size: 11 residues. V lost 7 bases and J 5 bases, leaving 11 bases between the germline ends. Germline V CDR1 and CDR2: SQVTM, ANQGSEA. In DNA form, the CDR3 reads TGCAGCGGCTACAGGGAAACTGAAGCTTTCTTT. It codes for CSGYRETEAFF.

The DNA for the CDR3 is TGTGCCAGCAGTGAAGGAGGTTACGAGCAGTACTTC. Protein: CASSEGGYEQYF. The V gene is TRBV6-5, the J gene TRBJ2-7; tentatively, D is TRBD2 (5 bases). The germline V gene encodes CDR1 MNHEY and CDR2 SVGAGI. The length of the CDR3 is 12 residues. V gave up 5 bases and J gave up 4 bases, with 9 bases separating them.

Comments on this clone: One end of the junction does not line up with germline, which may come from a read error. The V call is TRBV7-9, the J call TRBJ2-7; 10 nucleotides match TRBD1. In germline, CDR1 is SEHNR, CDR2 FQNEAQ (reference sequence). The CDR3 sequence is 17 residues long. The CDR3 nucleotides are TGTTCCAGCAGCTTAGATGGAGGACAGGGGGGTTCCTACGAGCAGTACTTC. Amino acids: CSSSLDGGQGGSYEQYF.

This chain connects TRBV2 to TRBJ1-4; 9 positions match TRBD1. With V trimmed by 2 bases and J by 7 bases, 8 bases remained unmatched. From germline, CDR1 is SNHLY and CDR2 FYNNEI. The CDR3 contains 16 residues. CDR3 in amino acids: CASSETPGQGLEKLFF. The CDR3 bases are TGTGCCAGCAGTGAAACGCCGGGACAGGGTCTTGAAAAACTGTTTTTT.

The gene calls are TRBV7-9 and TRBJ1-5, with a tentative D call TRBD1 (5 bases). Per the germline V gene, CDR1 is SEHNR and CDR2 is FQNEAQ (reference sequence). The CDR3 spans 16 residues. Trimming pared 0 bases from V and 7 bases from J, leaving 16 bases between. CDR3 sequence reads: CASSLALGQGHQPQHF. In nucleotides, the CDR3 is TGTGCCAGCAGCTTAGCGCTTGGGCAGGGTCACCAGCCCCAGCATTTT.

V is TRBV9 and J is TRBJ1-3; D is ambiguous. V dropped 0 bases and J dropped 0 bases, with 7 bases sitting between them. The CDR3 covers 15 residues. Per germline, CDR1 SGDLS and CDR2 YYNGEE. CDR3: CASSVASGSGNTIYF. CDR3 nucleotide sequence: TGTGCCAGCAGCGTAGCTAGCGGCTCTGGAAACACCATATATTTT.

As to this clone: The junction departs from germline at one end; a sequencing error may be responsible. The chain employs TRBV30 and TRBJ1-2; TRBD1 is a possible D gene (5 bases). The germline gives CDR1 GTSNPN, CDR2 SVGIG (reference sequence). The CDR3 consists of 12 residues. The CDR3 region is CAWIWGHRDLNF. In nucleotides, the CDR3 is TGTGCCTGGATTTGGGGCCACAGAGACCTCAACTTC.

This chain connects TRBV4-1 to TRBJ2-7, with 7 bases that match TRBD1. V shed 4 bases and J 3 bases; nucleotides not matched to a gene: 9. The CDR3 loop spans 15 amino acids. Germline V gene lookup returns CDR1 MGHRA and CDR2 YSYEKL. CDR3 loop: CASSLTVGQNYEQYF. In DNA form, the CDR3 reads TGCGCCAGCAGCCTAACCGTGGGACAGAACTACGAGCAGTACTTC.

This clone occurred a few times. The J gene is TRBJ1-1, the V gene TRBV6-5; D might be TRBD1 (6 bases). The CDR3 has 14 residues. CDR1 is MNHEY and CDR2 is SVGAGI in the germline V gene. The V gene lost 5 bases and the J gene lost 0 bases, with 10 bases spanning the gap. The CDR3 nucleotides read TGTGCCAGCAGTGCAGGGGTCATGAACACTGAAGCTTTCTTT. This gives the protein CASSAGVMNTEAFF.

The J gene is TRBJ1-2, the V gene TRBV5-1; 8 nucleotides agree with TRBD1. CDR3 size: 15 residues. CDR1 SGHRS and CDR2 YFSETQ come from the germline V gene. V was pared by 3 bases and J by 2 bases, with 6 bases of the junction left unmatched. CDR3 protein: CASSSSAGGNYGYTF. The CDR3 DNA follows: TGCGCCAGCAGCTCCTCAGCAGGGGGCAACTATGGCTACACCTTC.

V and J are TRBV6-5 and TRBJ1-5, with D tentatively TRBD1 (5 bases). The CDR3 consists of 13 residues. Trimming took off 10 bases at V and 7 bases at J, with 17 bases between the two ends. Germline loops: CDR1 MNHEY, CDR2 SVGAGI. The CDR3 is CATWGGAGQPQHF. The CDR3 DNA follows: TGTGCCACCTGGGGCGGGGCGGGACAGCCCCAGCATTTT.

The chain recombines TRBV11-2 with TRBJ2-7, with 8 bases fitting TRBD1. CDR3 length: 16 amino acids. V shed 0 bases and J 5 bases; nucleotides not matched to a gene: 9. Germline assignment: CDR1 SGHAT and CDR2 FQNNGV. Here the CDR3 DNA reads TGTGCCAGCAGCTTAGATTACCAGGGGGCTGTCCACGAGCAGTACTTC. Translating it yields CASSLDYQGAVHEQYF.

CDR3: CASSPGGLAGALAKNIQYF. The CDR3 DNA sequence: TGCGCCAGCAGCCCGGGGGGACTAGCGGGGGCACTAGCCAAAAACATTCAGTACTTC. The V and J genes are TRBV5-1 and TRBJ2-4; 14 bases fit TRBD2. The junction had 9 bases not matched to a gene; V was cut back by 4 bases and J by 0 bases. Germline CDR1 is SGHRS and CDR2 is YFSETQ. This CDR3 spans 19 amino acids.

The rearrangement uses TRBV29-1 and TRBJ2-6; D perhaps matches TRBD1 (5 bases). CDR1 and CDR2 (germline): SQVTM, ANQGSEA. The CDR3 spans 18 residues. With 0 bases removed from V and 0 bases from J, the gap between germline ends came to 15 bases. The CDR3 DNA follows: TGCAGCGTTGAAGAAAGGGGTCCTATACTCTCTGGGGCCAACGTCCTGACTTTC. Its translation: CSVEERGPILSGANVLTF.

This clone was observed once. The chain joins TRBV12-2 to TRBJ2-7; TRBD1 is taken as the D call from the table, unchecked against the DNA. TRBV12-2 is assigned pseudogene status. The CDR3 is 16 residues long. In DNA, the CDR3 is TGTGCAAGTCGCTACTCTGACAGGGAAAGCTCCTACGAGCAGTACTTC. Its translation: CASRYSDRESSYEQYF.

The V call is TRBV19, the J call TRBJ1-1; no reliable D call. This CDR3 spans 14 amino acids. Trimming took 5 bases from V and 1 from J, leaving 11 bases between them. CDR1 is LNHDA, CDR2 SQIVND, per germline (reference sequence). The CDR3 is CASSGLRGNTEAFF. DNA for the CDR3: TGTGCCAGTAGTGGATTGAGAGGGAACACTGAAGCTTTCTTT.

The rearrangement links TRBV27 to TRBJ1-2; D unclear. The CDR3 spans 14 residues. V lost 2 bases and J 4 bases, leaving 11 bases between the germline ends. CDR1 MNHEY and CDR2 SMNVEV come from the germline V gene (reference sequence). CDR3 nucleotides: TGTGCCAGCAGTTTAAAGGGTGAGGGCTATGGCTACACCTTC. Its protein product is CASSLKGEGYGYTF.

The chain couples TRBV7-9 to TRBJ1-5; 10 bases map to TRBD1. Germline V gives CDR1 SEHNR, CDR2 FQNEAQ (reference sequence). The V segment lost 5 bases and the J segment 6 bases; nucleotides outside the gene matches: 10. This CDR3 spans 16 amino acids. CDR3: CASSPTGTGVGQPQHF. DNA of the CDR3: TGTGCCAGCAGCCCTACGGGGACAGGGGTGGGTCAGCCCCAGCATTTT.